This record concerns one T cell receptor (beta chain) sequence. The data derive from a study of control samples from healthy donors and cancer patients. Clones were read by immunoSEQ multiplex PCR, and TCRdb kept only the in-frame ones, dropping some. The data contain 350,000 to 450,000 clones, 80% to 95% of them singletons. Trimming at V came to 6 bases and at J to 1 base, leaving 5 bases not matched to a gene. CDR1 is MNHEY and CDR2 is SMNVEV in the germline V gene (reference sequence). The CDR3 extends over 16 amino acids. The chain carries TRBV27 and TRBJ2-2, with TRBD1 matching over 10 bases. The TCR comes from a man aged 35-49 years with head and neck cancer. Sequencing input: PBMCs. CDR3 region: CASSPDRGLNTGELFF. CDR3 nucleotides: TGTGCCAGCAGCCCCGACAGGGGGCTGAACACCGGGGAGCTGTTTTTT.